The rows below give T cell receptor beta chains drawn from one sample of a study of T cells in Graves' hyperthyroidism and ophthalmopathy. TCRdb re-called the multiplex PCR reads with MiXCR, one entry per CDR3 protein. This sample has 660,000 or so distinct CDR3 sequences, with around 20% found just once. The sample taken for sequencing was blood. These receptors originate from a man younger than 45 with Graves' ophthalmopathy. Both conserved end residues are part of each CDR3. The D gene is left open where the match is weak. Size is omitted from some rows. Given values are once, few, many or a class for expanded clones.

j_call d_call v_call clone_size cdr3_nt cdr3_aa
TRBJ1-1 - TRBV30 - TGTGCCTGGAGTAAGGAGGCCGGCAGTGAAGCTTTCTTT CAWSKEAGSEAFF
TRBJ1-4 - TRBV20-1 - TGCAGTGCCCTGGACGAAAAACTGTTTTTT CSALDEKLFF
TRBJ2-7 - TRBV7-9 - TGTGCCAGCAGCACCGACAGGGACTCATTTTACGAGCAGTACTTC CASSTDRDSFYEQYF
TRBJ2-1 TRBD2 TRBV13 - TGTGCCAGCAGCTACTCCTTAGCGGGTCCCTCCTACAATGAGCAGTTCTTC CASSYSLAGPSYNEQFF
TRBJ2-7 TRBD2 TRBV29-1 - TGCAGCGTTGAGACCCCCACTAGCGGGACATCCGAGCAGTACTTC CSVETPTSGTSEQYF
TRBJ1-1 - TRBV5-5 - TGTGCCAGCAGCTTGAGTTTGGAGATGAACACTGAAGCTTTCTTT CASSLSLEMNTEAFF
TRBJ1-2 TRBD1 TRBV7-2 many TGTGCCAGCAGCTTAGCGATCGGACAGGGAATTGGTGGCTACACCTTC CASSLAIGQGIGGYTF
TRBJ2-1 - TRBV27 - TGTGCCAGCAGTTTATCCCGAGGACCATACAATGAGCAGTTCTTC CASSLSRGPYNEQFF
TRBJ2-1 TRBD2 TRBV27 - TGTGCCAGCAGTTTGGTAGCGGGAGGGCATCGAGAGCAGTTCTTC CASSLVAGGHREQFF
TRBJ1-2 - TRBV20-1 - TGCAGTGCTAGACCCTCTGGGGCTGATCGCTACACCTTC CSARPSGADRYTF
TRBJ1-1 - TRBV6-1 - TGTGCCAGCAAGCGGGGAAGTGACACTGAAGCTTTCTTT CASKRGSDTEAFF
TRBJ2-3 TRBD2 TRBV28 many TGTGCCAGCAGTTTCGGTGGGAGGGCGGATACGCAGTATTTT CASSFGGRADTQYF
TRBJ2-7 - TRBV2 few TGTGCCAGCAGCACCAACCACTACGAGCAGTACTTC CASSTNHYEQYF
TRBJ2-1 - TRBV2 - TGTGCCAGCGGCGGGGACAACCCCAACAATGAGCAGTTCTTC CASGGDNPNNEQFF
TRBJ1-1 - TRBV3-1 many TGTGCCAGCGCACGGACGGCGAACACTGAAGCTTTCTTT CASARTANTEAFF
TRBJ1-1 - TRBV9 - TGTGCCAGCAGCGACGGCAGCGAAGCTTTCTTT CASSDGSEAFF
TRBJ2-7 - TRBV28 few TGTGCCAGCAGTCCCGGACTATTCGAGCAGTACTTC CASSPGLFEQYF
TRBJ1-5 - TRBV2 - TGTGCCAGCAGTGATGAAATTCTCGGGAGTCAGCCCCAGCATTTT CASSDEILGSQPQHF
TRBJ2-1 TRBD2 TRBV27 few TGTGCCAGCACAGGTGGGACGGGAGGGTACAATGAGCAGTTCTTC CASTGGTGGYNEQFF
TRBJ1-1 - TRBV28 - TGTGTGGCCCGCTCGAACACTGAAGCTTTCTTT CVARSNTEAFF
TRBJ2-4 - TRBV27 - TGTGCCAGCAGTATAAGGGGGGCCGGCTTGGCCAAAAACATTCAGTACTTC CASSIRGAGLAKNIQYF
TRBJ2-1 TRBD2 TRBV7-3 many TGTGCCAGCAGCTTGACTTTAGCGGGAGAGCAGTTCTTC CASSLTLAGEQFF
TRBJ2-3 - TRBV7-9 - TGTGCCAGCAGCTTGTACGATTTTACAGATACGCAGTATTTT CASSLYDFTDTQYF
TRBJ2-7 - TRBV5-1 many TGCGCCAGCAGCTCCAGCCTCCAGGGCGAGCAGTACTTC CASSSSLQGEQYF
TRBJ2-3 - TRBV6-6 many TGTGCCAGCAGTTACTCAGTGGCGGCGCGGTATACGCAGTATTTT CASSYSVAARYTQYF
TRBJ1-2 - TRBV5-4 few TGTGCCAGCAGCTTGGCGGCCCCGTCTAACTATGGCTACACCTTC CASSLAAPSNYGYTF
TRBJ2-1 TRBD1 TRBV28 many TGTGCCAGCAGCCTCTCGGGACAGGGTCCTAATGAGCAGTTCTTC CASSLSGQGPNEQFF
TRBJ2-7 - TRBV20-1 - TGCAGTGCTGCGTCTCGCGGGGTCTACGAGCAGTACTTC CSAASRGVYEQYF
TRBJ2-2 TRBD1 TRBV5-1 - TGCGCCAGCAGCTTGTCCCCTACAGGGGACACCGGGGAGCTGTTTTTT CASSLSPTGDTGELFF
TRBJ2-4 - TRBV12-3/TRBV12-4 - TGTGCCAGCAGCAGGGGGGAGAGGGCCAAAAACATTCAGTACTTC CASSRGERAKNIQYF
TRBJ2-4 TRBD2 TRBV20-1 - TGCAGTGCTAGCCCTGCGGGAGGAGCCAAAAACATTCAGTACTTC CSASPAGGAKNIQYF
TRBJ2-5 - TRBV12-3/TRBV12-4 - TGTGCCAGCAGTTCCAGGGGTCGAGAGACCCAGTACTTC CASSSRGRETQYF
TRBJ2-7 TRBD2 TRBV20-1 - TGCAGTGCTAGAGAGGGACTAGCGGGAGGACATCGCGCCTACGAGCAGTACTTC CSAREGLAGGHRAYEQYF
TRBJ1-5 TRBD1 TRBV11-3 many TGTGCCAGCATCCCCGGGACAGCCCATTATCAGCCCCAGCATTTT CASIPGTAHYQPQHF
TRBJ2-3 - TRBV7-9 many TGTGCCAGCAGCTTAGTACAGGCGGGCACAGATACGCAGTATTTT CASSLVQAGTDTQYF
TRBJ2-7 - TRBV4-3 many TGCGCCAGCAGCCAAGCCCTGAGTGGAAACTACGAGCAGTACTTC CASSQALSGNYEQYF